The rows below give T cell receptor beta chains drawn from one sample of a study of T cell changes during pregnancy in multiple sclerosis. Produced via immunoSEQ multiplex PCR; TCRdb's table is partial and in-frame only. Of about 57,000 clones in the sample, approximately 92% are singletons; the top ten hold 0.7% to 0.9%. Sample: CD4+ T cells from peripheral blood mononuclear cells, taken in the third trimester of pregnancy. The receptors here all came from a female donor with multiple sclerosis, enrolled in a pregnancy study. CDR3s leave out the opening cysteine and the closing phenylalanine or tryptophan. Each record gives: J gene, clone size, V gene, CDR3 protein. Not every row has a clone size; where given, it reads once, few, many or a size class.

>TRBJ2-3|NA|TRBV7-8
ASSLAGQPSTDTQY
>TRBJ2-5|NA|TRBV5-4
ASSQILAGPQETQY
>TRBJ2-7|NA|TRBV7-2
ASSLGSGTYEQY
>TRBJ1-2|NA|TRBV4-2
ASSLWGQGDGYT
>TRBJ2-2|NA|TRBV6-4
ASSAQGAAGELF
>TRBJ2-7|NA|TRBV18
ASSPYRQAPYEQY
>TRBJ2-1|NA|TRBV11-3
ASSLAGGFYNEQF
>TRBJ1-1|once|TRBV6-5
ASTSGTGAYEAF
>TRBJ2-3|NA|TRBV9
ASSVVGDSTDTQY
>TRBJ1-2|NA|TRBV7-2
ASSLNRDLGGYT
>TRBJ1-6|NA|TRBV19
ASSSPAGNSPLH
>TRBJ1-2|NA|TRBV4-1
ASSQDGQMPNYGYT
>TRBJ1-1|NA|TRBV19
ASSMKTGMNTEAF
>TRBJ1-2|NA|TRBV7-3
ASSLTRGEGGYT
>TRBJ2-2|NA|TRBV5-6
ASSFFPGDTGELF
>TRBJ1-5|NA|TRBV6-1
ASRGDGFPNQPQH
>TRBJ2-1|once|TRBV7-3
ASSATGTHEQF
>TRBJ1-2|once|TRBV7-2
ASSLYTGSRGYT
>TRBJ1-3|NA|TRBV18
ASSPNSQGTGNTIY
>TRBJ1-1|NA|TRBV5-4
ASSYGGDRVPEAF
>TRBJ2-7|once|TRBV5-4
ASSPARQGTSYEQY
>TRBJ1-5|NA|TRBV5-4
ASSLGTGGLHSNQPQH
>TRBJ2-2|NA|TRBV7-2
ASRRTGSTGELF
>TRBJ2-7|NA|TRBV29-1
SVWGGGGSYEQY
>TRBJ2-1|NA|TRBV5-4
ASSSLGLAGKF
>TRBJ2-1|NA|TRBV29-1
SVEGRVAGPPNEQF
>TRBJ1-1|NA|TRBV7-9
ASTILGQGLYTEAF
>TRBJ2-1|NA|TRBV7-3
ASSLRPRSAYNEQF
>TRBJ1-2|once|TRBV27
ASSLSRQNPYGYT
>TRBJ1-2|NA|TRBV5-6
ASSLYGVPTNFYGYT
>TRBJ1-2|NA|TRBV29-1
SADLQGDYGYT
>NA|NA|TRBV7-8
ASSLTPPGLAGAYEQY
>TRBJ1-1|NA|TRBV7-2
ASGSDPRQGLLEAF
>TRBJ1-6|NA|TRBV5-4
ASSRGSQNSYNSPLH
>TRBJ2-3|NA|TRBV7-2
ASSLEGGTDTQY
>TRBJ1-1|few|TRBV20-1
SARSSTEAF
>TRBJ2-3|NA|TRBV9
ASSVPDPRGTDTQY
>TRBJ1-6|NA|TRBV18
ASSPDSSYNSPLH
>TRBJ1-2|NA|TRBV11-3
ASSLSGYGYT
>TRBJ1-3|once|TRBV29-1
SGGAGKGGNTIY
>TRBJ2-7|NA|TRBV4-1
ASSQDSSYEQY
>TRBJ2-3|NA|TRBV9
ASSVTGGSGDTQY
>TRBJ1-1|once|TRBV19
ASSFVRGGRNTEAF
>TRBJ1-2|NA|TRBV19
ASSWGERGYT
>TRBJ1-4|once|TRBV7-2
ASSLDSSTNEKLF
>TRBJ2-1|NA|TRBV5-1
ASSFNGGLLAGNGQF
>TRBJ1-1|NA|TRBV14
ASSRRLGLLNTEAF
>TRBJ1-2|NA|TRBV7-2
ASSTPQGGGYT
>TRBJ2-1|NA|TRBV6-1
ASTLGQYNEQF
>TRBJ2-2|NA|TRBV7-3
ASSLRGPETGELF
>TRBJ2-3|NA|TRBV7-8
ASSYGFRGAVSTDTQY
>TRBJ2-3|NA|TRBV19
ASRLTGGPTTDTQY